The 30 T cell receptor beta chains below come from one sample, sequenced in a study of T cells in Graves' hyperthyroidism and ophthalmopathy. It was RNA transcripts that yielded the amplified TCR beta CDR3 regions. In the first-round RT-PCR of the TCR CDR3, the HTBI primer set was used. Via MiXCR, TCRdb re-called the multiplex PCR reads, giving one row per CDR3 protein. This sample has hundreds of thousands of distinct CDR3 sequences, with approximately 44% found just once. Sequencing input: peripheral blood or thyroid tissue (not recorded which). All receptors come from a young woman with Graves' hyperthyroidism.

The V and J genes are TRBV4-1 and TRBJ2-7; D uncertain. The CDR3 consists of 14 residues. V lost 3 bases to trimming and J lost 6 bases, with 15 bases between them. Germline lookup yields CDR1 MGHRA and CDR2 YSYEKL. For the CDR3, the DNA is TGCGCCAGCAGCCAGGATCTCCGGTCTACCGAGCAGTACTTC. Its translation: CASSQDLRSTEQYF.

This clonotype was found a few times. At one end the junction does not follow the germline gene, possibly because of a read error. The V call is TRBV10-3, the J call TRBJ1-1; D is ambiguous. Germline assignment: CDR1 ENHRY and CDR2 SYGVKD. The CDR3 has 14 residues. This CDR3 is CASSYSGVNTEAFF. Written as DNA, the CDR3 is TGTGCCAGCAGTTACTCTGGGGTGAACACTGAAGCTTTCTTT.

The sample holds many counts of this clonotype. The rearrangement uses TRBV20-1 and TRBJ1-2; tentative D call: TRBD1 (5 bases). This CDR3 is built from 13 residues. Germline loops: CDR1 DFQATT, CDR2 SNEGSKA (reference sequence). The V and J ends lost 0 bases and 2 bases respectively, with 7 bases between them. CDR3: CSAREDRNYGYTF. DNA for the CDR3: TGCAGTGCTAGAGAAGACAGAAACTATGGCTACACCTTC.

The chain links TRBV29-1 to TRBJ2-7; D is uncertain. The V gene lost 0 bases and the J gene lost 6 bases, with 0 bases spanning the gap. The germline V gene encodes CDR1 SQVTM and CDR2 ANQGSEA. This CDR3 is built from 9 residues. CDR3 DNA sequence: TGCAGCGTTGAAGACGAGCAGTACTTC. Amino acid sequence: CSVEDEQYF.

This clonotype has only a few counts. The CDR3: CSADRRAGSNQPQHF. The CDR3 DNA follows: TGCAGTGCCGACAGGAGGGCAGGCTCCAATCAGCCCCAGCATTTT. The chain links TRBV20-1 to TRBJ1-5; D may be TRBD1 (6 bases). V lost 6 bases, J lost 3 bases, and 18 bases lay in between. Per the germline V gene, CDR1 is DFQATT and CDR2 is SNEGSKA (reference sequence). The CDR3 runs to 15 residues.

This clonotype appeared a single time. This rearrangement joins TRBV9 to TRBJ2-6; no clear D. The CDR3 totals 16 residues. Germline V gene data show CDR1 as SGDLS and CDR2 as YYNGEE. Trimming cost V 5 bases and J 0 bases, with 12 bases left between them. The CDR3 DNA follows: TGTGCCAGCAGTTTTGGCACACACTCTGGGGCCAACGTCCTGACTTTC. It yields the protein CASSFGTHSGANVLTF.

This clonotype was counted many times. The V gene is TRBV25-1, the J gene TRBJ1-2, with D perhaps TRBD1 (6 bases). V was clipped by 2 bases and J by 6 bases, with 16 bases between them. CDR3 length: 15 residues. Germline-derived CDR1 and CDR2 are MGHDK and SYGVNS. This CDR3 reads CASSESGGAVDGYTF. CDR3 coding DNA: TGTGCCAGCAGTGAAAGTGGGGGCGCGGTTGATGGCTACACCTTC.

This clonotype occurred many times. V is TRBV19 and J is TRBJ1-2, with D hard to call. V shed 3 bases and J shed 8 bases, with 13 bases lying between them. This CDR3 comprises 13 residues. Germline CDR1 and CDR2: LNHDA and SQIVND (reference sequence). CDR3 residues: CASSIGGARGYTF. Here the CDR3 DNA reads TGTGCCAGTAGTATCGGAGGCGCGCGCGGCTACACCTTC.

In DNA, the CDR3 is TGTGCCAGCAGGAATACGGGACTAGCCGAATACGAGCAGTACTTC. This codes for CASRNTGLAEYEQYF. The rearrangement links TRBV7-6 to TRBJ2-7; 9 bases agree with TRBD2. There are 15 residues in the CDR3. The germline V gene encodes CDR1 SGHVS and CDR2 FNYEAQ. V lost 6 bases to trimming and J lost 4 bases; unmatched junction nucleotides: 10.

The chain carries TRBV2 and TRBJ2-2; D may correspond to TRBD1 or TRBD2 (5 bases each). Trimming took off 2 bases at V and 7 bases at J, with 14 bases between the two ends. Germline V gene data show CDR1 as SNHLY and CDR2 as FYNNEI. The CDR3 sequence is 15 residues long. The CDR3 protein is CASSEPGPRDGELFF. CDR3 DNA: TGTGCCAGCAGTGAACCGGGACCGAGGGACGGGGAGCTGTTTTTT.

This clonotype was observed many times. The gene calls are TRBV7-9 and TRBJ2-5; TRBD1 might be the D (5 bases). V lost 1 base to trimming and J lost 0 bases, with 6 bases between them. Germline V gene data show CDR1 as SEHNR and CDR2 as FQNEAQ (reference sequence). This CDR3 is 14 amino acids long. CDR3: CASSLEGYQETQYF. CDR3 bases: TGTGCCAGCAGCTTAGAGGGGTACCAAGAGACCCAGTACTTC.

This clonotype was detected only a few times. The chain couples TRBV7-8 to TRBJ2-5, with D perhaps TRBD2 (5 bases). The CDR3 covers 13 residues. The V gene lost 3 bases and the J gene lost 0 bases, with 5 bases spanning the gap. Germline-derived CDR1 and CDR2 are SGHVS and FQNEAQ. Here the CDR3 DNA reads TGTGCCAGCAGCTTTAGCGACCAAGAGACCCAGTACTTC. Its protein product is CASSFSDQETQYF.

This clonotype turned up a few times. This chain joins TRBV20-1 and TRBJ2-7, with 7 positions matching TRBD1. Per germline, CDR1 DFQATT and CDR2 SNEGSKA (reference sequence). The CDR3 has 13 residues. The trim removed 4 bases at V and 6 bases at J, leaving 9 bases unmatched. The chain's CDR3 is CSAKPTGPGEQYF. DNA of the CDR3: TGCAGTGCTAAACCGACAGGGCCGGGCGAGCAGTACTTC.

This chain links TRBV11-2 with TRBJ2-7; TRBD1 agrees at 7 bases. The V gene end was trimmed by 8 bases and the J gene end by 0 bases; junction bases not matched to a gene: 7. From germline, CDR1 is SGHAT and CDR2 FQNNGV. CDR3 length equals 14 residues. DNA of the CDR3: TGTGCCAGCTCAATGAGGGACAGCTCCTACGAGCAGTACTTC. It encodes CASSMRDSSYEQYF.

This clonotype showed up just once. The V and J genes are TRBV20-1 and TRBJ2-7, with 8 bases aligning to TRBD2. V shed 3 bases and J 6 bases; nucleotides not matched to a gene: 10. Looked up from germline, CDR1 is DFQATT and CDR2 is SNEGSKA (reference sequence). The CDR3 has 14 amino acids. CDR3 nucleotides: TGCAGTGCTAGTTCACATAGCGGGAACGCCGAGCAGTACTTC. It is translated as CSASSHSGNAEQYF.

This clonotype was recorded at least ten times. V usage is TRBV2 and J usage is TRBJ1-1; D ambiguous. From germline, CDR1 is SNHLY and CDR2 FYNNEI. Trimming shortened V by 3 bases and J by 6 bases, and 8 bases separated the two germline ends. The CDR3 sequence is 12 residues long. The CDR3 bases are TGTGCCAGCAGTGATGCGGTTGCTGAAGCTTTCTTT. This sequence encodes CASSDAVAEAFF.

The table lists this clonotype with a few counts. The chain recombines TRBV20-1 with TRBJ2-3; TRBD2 might be the D (5 bases). This CDR3 has 12 residues. Germline CDR1 DFQATT, CDR2 SNEGSKA (reference sequence). The V gene lost 2 bases and the J gene lost 4 bases, with 7 bases spanning the gap. CDR3 in amino acids: CSARPGADTQYF. The CDR3 DNA is TGCAGTGCTAGACCCGGGGCAGATACGCAGTATTTT.

This clonotype was seen a few times. V and J are TRBV12-3 or TRBV12-4 and TRBJ1-2; maybe TRBD1 (6 bases). This CDR3 is 15 amino acids long. Trimming took off 6 bases at V and 4 bases at J, with 18 bases between the two ends. The CDR3 here is CASSSDGQSAYGYTF. The CDR3 region has the DNA TGTGCCAGCAGCTCCGACGGACAGTCGGCCTATGGCTACACCTTC.

This sequence joins TRBV29-1 and TRBJ1-2; the match to TRBD1 covers 10 bases. Looked up from germline, CDR1 is SQVTM and CDR2 is ANQGSEA. Unmatched junction bases numbered 10, after V lost 7 bases and J lost 8 bases. This CDR3 comprises 13 residues. The CDR3 nucleotides read TGCAGCGCAGCCGGGACAGGGGAGTTCGGCTACACCTTC. Protein: CSAAGTGEFGYTF.

The J gene is TRBJ2-2, the V gene TRBV7-6; no firm D call. This CDR3 is built from 17 residues. The V end lost 7 bases, the J end lost 5 bases, and 23 bases lay between the germline ends. CDR1 SGHVS and CDR2 FNYEAQ come from the germline V gene. CDR3: CASTSLKGGRGTGELFF. The DNA for the CDR3 is TGTGCCAGCACCTCCCTGAAGGGTGGACGAGGAACCGGGGAGCTGTTTTTT. The full variable domain, rest sourced from reference TRBV7-6 and TRBJ2-2, is GAGVSQSPRYKVTKRGQDVALRCDPISGHVSLYWYRQALGQGPEFLTYFNYEAQQDKSGLPNDRFSAERPEGSISTLTIQRTEQRDSAMYRCASTSLKGGRGTGELFFGEGSRLTVL.

This clonotype was seen a handful of times. V gene TRBV12-3 or TRBV12-4 combines with J gene TRBJ2-5; perhaps TRBD2 as D (6 bases). V was cut by 4 bases and J by 2 bases, with 17 bases left in between. The CDR3 is made up of 16 amino acids. This CDR3 is CASSWGPGLTQETQYF. The DNA for the CDR3 is TGTGCCAGCAGTTGGGGACCGGGACTGACGCAAGAGACCCAGTACTTC.

CDR3 sequence (DNA): TGTGCCAGCAGTGGGGCGGACAATCAGCCCCAGCATTTT. Protein product: CASSGADNQPQHF. The chain carries TRBV2 and TRBJ1-5, with D uncertain. Germline V gene sequence: CDR1 SNHLY, CDR2 FYNNEI. The CDR3 consists of 13 residues. With 4 bases removed from V and 3 bases from J, the gap between germline ends came to 7 bases. The full variable domain, its missing parts supplied by reference TRBV2 and TRBJ1-5, is EPEVTQTPSHQVTQMGQEVILRCVPISNHLYFYWYRQILGQKVEFLVSFYNNEISEKSEIFDDQFSVERPDGSNFTLKIRSTKLEDSAMYFCASSGADNQPQHFGDGTRLSIL.

This clonotype was recorded at least ten times. The chain links TRBV20-1 to TRBJ2-5; weak D call: TRBD2 (7 bases). CDR1 and CDR2 from the germline V gene are DFQATT and SNEGSKA (reference sequence). With 6 bases removed from V and 5 bases from J, the gap between germline ends came to 16 bases. This CDR3 is 13 amino acids long. Written as DNA, the CDR3 is TGCAGTGCCCTGAGGGGAGGGGGTGAGACCCAGTACTTC. This translates into CSALRGGGETQYF.

This clonotype was seen many times. This sequence joins TRBV7-8 and TRBJ1-2; the match to TRBD1 covers 9 bases. CDR1 SGHVS and CDR2 FQNEAQ come from the germline V gene. After removal of 4 bases from V and 7 bases from J, the junction contained 4 bases not matched to a gene. There are 13 residues in the CDR3. CDR3 sequence reads: CASSSQGARGYTF. CDR3 coding DNA: TGTGCCAGCAGCTCACAGGGGGCGCGTGGCTACACCTTC.

This clonotype was detected ten times or more. The V call is TRBV10-2, the J call TRBJ1-2; the match to TRBD1 covers 10 bases. Germline CDR1 is WSHSY and CDR2 is SAAADI. CDR3 length: 14 amino acids. After removal of 7 bases from V and 4 bases from J, the junction contained 6 bases not matched to a gene. CDR3 sequence reads: CASTLDRGSYGYTF. For the CDR3, the DNA is TGCGCCAGCACCCTGGACAGGGGGAGCTATGGCTACACCTTC.

This chain links TRBV20-1 with TRBJ2-7; D is tentatively TRBD1 or TRBD2 (5 bases each). The ends were cut back, 6 bases at V and 9 bases at J, with 24 bases in the middle. Germline V lookup: CDR1 DFQATT, CDR2 SNEGSKA (reference sequence). This CDR3 is built from 14 residues. The CDR3 sequence: CSAANPGTVERQYF. In nucleotides, the CDR3 is TGCAGTGCCGCGAACCCCGGGACCGTGGAGCGGCAGTACTTC.

This clonotype was detected ten times or more. The chain recombines TRBV29-1 with TRBJ1-2; D is unresolved. In germline, CDR1 is SQVTM, CDR2 ANQGSEA. The germline V and J ends were trimmed by 3 bases and 0 bases, with 8 bases remaining between them. The CDR3 has 13 residues. CDR3 region: CSVETPANYGYTF. CDR3 DNA: TGCAGCGTTGAGACACCAGCTAACTATGGCTACACCTTC.

The chain couples TRBV7-3 to TRBJ2-7; D may correspond to TRBD1 or TRBD2 (5 bases each). This CDR3 contains 13 residues. The V and J ends lost 8 bases and 6 bases respectively, with 17 bases between them. Germline V lookup: CDR1 SGHTA, CDR2 FQGTGA. In DNA form, the CDR3 reads TGTGCCAGCCCTCCGGGGACGGGCGGCGAGCAGTACTTC. Amino acids: CASPPGTGGEQYF. The whole variable domain, remainder taken from reference TRBV7-3 and TRBJ2-7, is GAGVSQTPSNKVTEKGKYVELRCDPISGHTALYWYRQSLGQGPEFLIYFQGTGAADDSGLPNDRFFAVRPEGSVSTLKIQRTERGDSAVYLCASPPGTGGEQYFGPGTRLTVT.

On this clonotype itself: Mismatch with germline at one junction end may stem from a read error. This chain joins TRBV15 and TRBJ2-6; D is perhaps TRBD1 (7 bases). Germline V gene data show CDR1 as LNHNV and CDR2 as YYDKDF (reference sequence). This CDR3 has 12 amino acids. The chain's CDR3 is CATSPGGDSQAF. CDR3 bases: TGTGCCACCAGCCCCGGCGGGGACAGCCAAGCTTTC.

This clonotype occurred a few times. This chain connects TRBV7-9 to TRBJ1-2; TRBD1 aligns across 7 bases. The V and J ends lost 2 bases and 2 bases, in that order; junction bases with no gene match: 2. CDR1 is SEHNR and CDR2 is FQNEAQ in the germline V gene (reference sequence). This CDR3 is built from 14 residues. This CDR3 reads CASSLFRGNYGYTF. Here the CDR3 DNA reads TGTGCCAGCAGCTTATTCAGGGGGAACTATGGCTACACCTTC.